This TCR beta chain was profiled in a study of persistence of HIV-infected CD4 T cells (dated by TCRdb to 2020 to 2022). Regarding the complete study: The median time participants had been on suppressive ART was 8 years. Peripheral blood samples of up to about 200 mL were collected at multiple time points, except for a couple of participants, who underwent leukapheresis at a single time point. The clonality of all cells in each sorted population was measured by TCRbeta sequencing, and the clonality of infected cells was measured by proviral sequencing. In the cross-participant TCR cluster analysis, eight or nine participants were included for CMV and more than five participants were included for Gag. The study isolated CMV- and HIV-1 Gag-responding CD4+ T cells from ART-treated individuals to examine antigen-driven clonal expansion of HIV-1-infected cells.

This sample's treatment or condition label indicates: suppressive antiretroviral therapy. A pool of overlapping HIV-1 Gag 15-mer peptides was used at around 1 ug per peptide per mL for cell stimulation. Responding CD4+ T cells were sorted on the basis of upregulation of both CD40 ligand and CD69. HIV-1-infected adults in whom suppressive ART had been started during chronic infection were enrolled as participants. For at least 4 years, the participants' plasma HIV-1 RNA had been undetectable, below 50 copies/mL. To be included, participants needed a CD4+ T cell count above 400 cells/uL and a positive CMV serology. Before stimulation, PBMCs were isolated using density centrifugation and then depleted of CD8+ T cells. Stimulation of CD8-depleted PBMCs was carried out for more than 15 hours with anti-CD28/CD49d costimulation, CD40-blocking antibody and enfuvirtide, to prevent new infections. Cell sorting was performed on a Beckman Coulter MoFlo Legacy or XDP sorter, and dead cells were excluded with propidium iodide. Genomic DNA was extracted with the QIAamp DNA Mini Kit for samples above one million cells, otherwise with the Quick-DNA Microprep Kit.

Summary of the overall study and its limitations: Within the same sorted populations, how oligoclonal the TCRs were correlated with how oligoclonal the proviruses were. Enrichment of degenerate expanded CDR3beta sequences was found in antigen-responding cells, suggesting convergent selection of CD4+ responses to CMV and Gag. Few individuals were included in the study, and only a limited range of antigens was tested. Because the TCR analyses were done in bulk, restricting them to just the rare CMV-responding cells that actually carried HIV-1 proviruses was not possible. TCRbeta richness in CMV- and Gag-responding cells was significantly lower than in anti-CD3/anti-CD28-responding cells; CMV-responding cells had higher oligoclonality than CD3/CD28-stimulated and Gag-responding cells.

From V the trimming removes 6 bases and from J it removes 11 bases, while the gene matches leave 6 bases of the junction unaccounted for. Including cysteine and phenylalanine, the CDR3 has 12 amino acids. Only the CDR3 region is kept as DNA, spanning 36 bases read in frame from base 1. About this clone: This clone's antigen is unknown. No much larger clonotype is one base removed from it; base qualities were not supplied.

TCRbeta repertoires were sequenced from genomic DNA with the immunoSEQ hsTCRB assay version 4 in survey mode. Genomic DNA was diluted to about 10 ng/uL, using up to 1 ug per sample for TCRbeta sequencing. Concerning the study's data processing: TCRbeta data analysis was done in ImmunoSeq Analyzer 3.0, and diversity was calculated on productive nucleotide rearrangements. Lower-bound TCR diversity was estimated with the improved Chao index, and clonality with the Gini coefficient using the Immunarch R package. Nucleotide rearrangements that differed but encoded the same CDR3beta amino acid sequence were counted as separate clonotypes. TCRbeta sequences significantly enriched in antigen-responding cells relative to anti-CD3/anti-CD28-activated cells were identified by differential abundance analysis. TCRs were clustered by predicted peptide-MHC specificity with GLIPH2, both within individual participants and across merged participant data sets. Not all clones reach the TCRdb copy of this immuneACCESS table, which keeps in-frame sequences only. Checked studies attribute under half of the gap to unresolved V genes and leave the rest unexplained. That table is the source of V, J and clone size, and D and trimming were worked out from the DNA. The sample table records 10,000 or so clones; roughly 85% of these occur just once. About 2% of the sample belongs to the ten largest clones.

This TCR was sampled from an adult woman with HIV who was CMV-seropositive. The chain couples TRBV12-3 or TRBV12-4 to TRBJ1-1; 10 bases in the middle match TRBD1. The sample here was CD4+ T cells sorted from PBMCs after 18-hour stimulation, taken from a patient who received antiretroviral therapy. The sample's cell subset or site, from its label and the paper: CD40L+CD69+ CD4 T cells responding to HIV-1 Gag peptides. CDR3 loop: CASSRQGAFAFF. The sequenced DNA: TGTGCCAGCAGCCGACAGGGGGCGTTCGCTTTCTTT.